These 32 T cell receptor beta chains came from one sample sequenced in a study of T cell responses to AZD1222 COVID-19 vaccine. The table came from immunoSEQ multiplex PCR; TCRdb's copy has only in-frame clones and leaves some out. The sample lists some 150,000 clones, 90% seen once, with around 2.9% in the top ten. The sample consisted of peripheral blood, taken 28 days after the second AZD1222 dose. The receptor set was obtained from an adult who received the AZD1222 COVID-19 vaccine.

The chain uses TRBV27 and TRBJ1-2; TRBD1 is a possible D gene (5 bases). The CDR3 is 15 residues long. Trimming removed 8 bases at V and 2 bases at J, with 18 bases between. CDR1 MNHEY and CDR2 SMNVEV come from the germline V gene (reference sequence). CDR3: CASPPSWGGNYGYTF. CDR3 coding DNA: TGTGCCAGCCCCCCCTCCTGGGGGGGGAACTATGGCTACACCTTC.

The gene calls are TRBV19 and TRBJ1-2; possibly TRBD1 for D (5 bases). Trimming removed 5 bases from V and 8 bases from J, with 15 bases in between. CDR1 is LNHDA and CDR2 is SQIVND in the germline V gene (reference sequence). The CDR3 length is 13 residues. The CDR3: CASSPGAARGYTF. CDR3 DNA: TGTGCCAGTAGTCCCGGGGCGGCGAGGGGCTACACCTTC.

This rearrangement joins TRBV6-5 to TRBJ1-2; D is ambiguous. In germline, CDR1 is MNHEY, CDR2 SVGAGI. The CDR3 contains 15 residues. V lost 7 bases to trimming and J lost 5 bases, with 20 bases between them. CDR3 loop: CASTLLTDAVYGYTF. The CDR3 DNA is TGTGCCAGCACCCTCCTGACGGACGCCGTTTATGGCTACACCTTC.

Points on this clone: The junction and the germline gene differ at one end; a read error may be behind it. The gene calls are TRBV2 and TRBJ1-1; 8 bases match TRBD1. The CDR3 consists of 13 residues. Germline-derived CDR1 and CDR2 are SNHLY and FYNNEI. The CDR3 nucleotides are TGTGCCAGCAGAGAAGGGACAGGCGGTGAAGCTTTCTTT. It codes for CASREGTGGEAFF.

The chain employs TRBV4-1 and TRBJ2-3; no clear D. V was cut by 3 bases and J by 6 bases, with 10 bases left in between. The CDR3 loop spans 13 amino acids. Germline V gene data show CDR1 as MGHRA and CDR2 as YSYEKL. The CDR3 nucleotides read TGCGCCAGCAGCCACGAGGCCGCCGATACGCAGTATTTT. It codes for CASSHEAADTQYF.

The V call is TRBV2, the J call TRBJ1-1; D is unclear. CDR1 SNHLY and CDR2 FYNNEI come from the germline V gene. Between the trimmed V and J ends, which lost 6 bases and 0 bases, there was a span of 14 bases. The CDR3 runs to 15 residues. CDR3: CASRAGSAMNTEAFF. CDR3 sequence (DNA): TGTGCCAGCAGGGCTGGAAGCGCGATGAACACTGAAGCTTTCTTT.

The rearrangement links TRBV6-1 to TRBJ2-7, with 9 bases fitting TRBD2. Trimming at V came to 3 bases and at J to 8 bases, leaving 5 bases not matched to a gene. CDR1 is MNHNS, CDR2 SASEGT, per germline. This CDR3 contains 13 residues. CDR3 in amino acids: CASSETSGPKQYF. CDR3 sequence (DNA): TGTGCCAGCAGTGAGACTAGCGGACCCAAGCAGTACTTC.

The chain links TRBV27 to TRBJ2-3; D possibly corresponds to TRBD2 (6 bases). CDR1 MNHEY and CDR2 SMNVEV come from the germline V gene (reference sequence). The CDR3 is 16 residues long. V was clipped by 6 bases and J by 0 bases, with 16 bases between them. The CDR3 DNA reads as TGTGCCAGCAGACCGGAGGGACGGACCAGCACAGATACGCAGTATTTT. Translated, it gives CASRPEGRTSTDTQYF.

This chain joins TRBV6-4 and TRBJ2-1, with 7 nucleotides matching TRBD2. Trimming at V came to 6 bases and at J to 10 bases, leaving 9 bases not matched to a gene. This CDR3 region has 13 residues. Germline-derived CDR1 and CDR2 are MRHNA and SNTAGT. This chain's CDR3 is CASSTGTTGEQFF. Here the CDR3 DNA reads TGTGCCAGCAGCACCGGGACTACTGGGGAGCAGTTCTTC.

This sequence joins TRBV10-1 and TRBJ1-2; D is ambiguous. The CDR3 sequence is 14 residues long. V was clipped by 0 bases and J by 7 bases, with 12 bases between them. Germline values: CDR1 WNHNN, CDR2 SYGVQD (reference sequence). CDR3 protein: CASSESNSVSGYTF. CDR3 coding DNA: TGCGCCAGCAGTGAGTCGAACTCCGTCAGTGGCTACACCTTC.

This chain connects TRBV2 to TRBJ1-2, with D uncertain. Germline V gene data show CDR1 as SNHLY and CDR2 as FYNNEI. Trimming took off 5 bases at V and 4 bases at J, with 11 bases between the two ends. This CDR3 contains 13 residues. The CDR3 DNA is TGTGCCAGCAGTAGACCGCCGCTCTATGGCTACACCTTC. This translates into CASSRPPLYGYTF.

This chain uses TRBV18 with TRBJ2-7; D is ambiguous. The CDR3 is made up of 13 amino acids. Germline lookup yields CDR1 KGHSH and CDR2 LQKENI. V dropped 6 bases and J dropped 6 bases, with 15 bases sitting between them. The CDR3 here is CASSPASPGEQYF. The CDR3 coding sequence is TGTGCCAGCTCCCCCGCCTCCCCTGGCGAGCAGTACTTC.

This chain links TRBV18 with TRBJ1-1; perhaps TRBD1 as D (5 bases). V lost 3 bases, J lost 5 bases, and 16 bases lay in between. The CDR3 covers 15 residues. Germline CDR1 reads KGHSH; CDR2 reads LQKENI. The CDR3 is CASSPLGGPGTEAFF. The CDR3 DNA reads as TGTGCCAGCTCACCTCTTGGGGGTCCGGGAACTGAAGCTTTCTTT.

V is TRBV2 and J is TRBJ2-2; a weak D match, TRBD1 (6 bases). The CDR3 loop spans 15 amino acids. V was pared by 6 bases and J by 3 bases, with 14 bases between. Germline values: CDR1 SNHLY, CDR2 FYNNEI. CDR3 coding DNA: TGTGCCAGCAGGAGAGGGGACACCGACACCGGGGAGCTGTTTTTT. This sequence encodes CASRRGDTDTGELFF.

The CDR3 spells CASGRREHEQFF. Here the CDR3 DNA reads TGTGCCAGCGGTAGGAGGGAGCATGAGCAGTTCTTC. The genes are TRBV2 and TRBJ2-1; tentative D call: TRBD2 (6 bases). V was cut by 8 bases and J by 8 bases, with 13 bases left in between. This CDR3 has 12 amino acids. CDR1 and CDR2 from the germline V gene are SNHLY and FYNNEI.

The rearrangement joins TRBV2 to TRBJ1-1; TRBD1 matches at 9 bases. Germline CDR1 SNHLY, CDR2 FYNNEI. Trimming removed 6 bases from V and 1 base from J; junction bases left unmatched: 9. This CDR3 contains 16 residues. The CDR3 DNA reads TGTGCCAGCAGCCGCGGGACAGGGCCTCAGAACACTGAAGCTTTCTTT. Translation gives CASSRGTGPQNTEAFF.

The chain links TRBV29-1 to TRBJ1-1, with a tentative D call TRBD1 (5 bases). Trimming took 7 bases from V and 1 from J, leaving 7 bases between them. CDR3 length: 11 residues. Per the germline V gene, CDR1 is SQVTM and CDR2 is ANQGSEA. The CDR3 region is CSGTGNTEAFF. CDR3 nucleotide sequence: TGCAGCGGTACAGGGAACACTGAAGCTTTCTTT.

The V and J genes are TRBV15 and TRBJ1-5; D gene unclear. Germline assignment: CDR1 LNHNV and CDR2 YYDKDF (reference sequence). The CDR3 is 15 amino acids. V was shortened by 0 bases and J by 3 bases, with 9 bases between the two germline ends. CDR3 in DNA: TGTGCCACCAGCAGAGAAACCCGGTTCAATCAGCCCCAGCATTTT. Amino acid sequence: CATSRETRFNQPQHF. The entire variable domain, with the rest obtained from reference TRBV15 and TRBJ1-5, is as follows: DAMVIQNPRYQVTQFGKPVTLSCSQTLNHNVMYWYQQKSSQAPKLLFHYYDKDFNNEADTPDNFQSRRPNTSFCFLDIRSPGLGDTAMYLCATSRETRFNQPQHFGDGTRLSIL.

The chain carries TRBV5-1 and TRBJ2-7; the match to TRBD1 covers 7 bases. The V and J ends lost 4 bases and 0 bases, in that order; junction bases with no gene match: 16. CDR1 and CDR2 from the germline V gene are SGHRS and YFSETQ. The CDR3 totals 18 residues. The CDR3 here is CASSIGDHRGLVSYEQYF. In DNA form, the CDR3 reads TGCGCCAGCAGCATCGGAGACCACAGGGGCCTTGTCTCCTACGAGCAGTACTTC.

Here the CDR3 reads CARGSGLASANEQFF. DNA of the CDR3: TGTGCCAGGGGTTCGGGACTAGCAAGCGCAAATGAGCAGTTCTTC. J is TRBJ2-1 and V is TRBV7-9; 9 bases agree with TRBD2. The junction had 13 bases not matched to a gene; V was cut back by 9 bases and J by 7 bases. The germline V gene has CDR1 SEHNR and CDR2 FQNEAQ (reference sequence). This CDR3 has 15 amino acids.

This chain links TRBV6-5 with TRBJ1-1, with D unresolved. This CDR3 region has 15 residues. Germline CDR1 and CDR2: MNHEY and SVGAGI. Trimming stripped 2 bases from V and 1 base from J, with 11 bases between. The CDR3 here is CASSYGATWNTEAFF. The CDR3 DNA reads as TGTGCCAGCAGTTACGGCGCCACCTGGAACACTGAAGCTTTCTTT.

V is TRBV16 and J is TRBJ1-2, with D possibly being TRBD1 (6 bases). The CDR3 loop spans 14 amino acids. V was shortened by 1 base and J by 7 bases, with 13 bases between the two germline ends. CDR1 is KGHSY and CDR2 is FQNENV in the germline V gene. CDR3 in amino acids: CASSQYKGGGGYTF. CDR3 nucleotide sequence: TGTGCCAGCAGCCAATATAAAGGGGGTGGTGGCTACACCTTC. The full variable domain, completed using reference TRBV16 and TRBJ1-2, is GEEVAQTPKHLVRGEGQKAKLYCAPIKGHSYVFWYQQVLKNEFKFLISFQNENVFDETGMPKERFSAKCLPNSPCSLEIQATKLEDSAVYFCASSQYKGGGGYTFGSGTRLTVV.

The J gene is TRBJ2-3, the V gene TRBV10-3; possible D gene TRBD2, 5 bases. V was shortened by 6 bases and J by 6 bases, with 10 bases between the two germline ends. Looked up from germline, CDR1 is ENHRY and CDR2 is SYGVKD. This CDR3 comprises 12 residues. The CDR3 loop is CAIRDSRDTQYF. The CDR3, as DNA: TGTGCCATCAGGGACTCGAGGGATACGCAGTATTTT.

This chain connects TRBV2 to TRBJ2-1; D not resolved. Germline-derived CDR1 and CDR2 are SNHLY and FYNNEI. Trimming stripped 7 bases from V and 5 bases from J, with 18 bases between. CDR3 size: 15 residues. The CDR3 DNA reads TGTGCCAGCACCCTAAGAGGTTGGGGAAACAATGAGCAGTTCTTC. Its protein product is CASTLRGWGNNEQFF.

The chain is built from TRBV27 and TRBJ2-7; perhaps TRBD2 as D (6 bases). This CDR3 spans 15 amino acids. V was pared by 5 bases and J by 6 bases, with 20 bases between. Germline lookup yields CDR1 MNHEY and CDR2 SMNVEV (reference sequence). CDR3 protein: CASSRGQRMGGEQYF. CDR3 sequence (DNA): TGTGCCAGCAGTCGGGGTCAGCGGATGGGGGGCGAGCAGTACTTC.

This sequence joins TRBV7-9 and TRBJ1-3, with D possibly TRBD1 on 6 matching bases. The CDR3 covers 16 residues. Trimming pared 3 bases from V and 0 bases from J, leaving 12 bases between. CDR1 is SEHNR and CDR2 is FQNEAQ in the germline V gene (reference sequence). CDR3 region: CASSLGHSSSGNTIYF. Here the CDR3 DNA reads TGTGCCAGCAGCTTGGGACATTCGAGCTCTGGAAACACCATATATTTT.

The V call is TRBV4-1, the J call TRBJ2-7, with D tentatively TRBD1 (6 bases). The CDR3 runs 14 residues. V lost 0 bases and J lost 5, with 11 bases in between. The V gene's germline CDR1 is MGHRA and CDR2 YSYEKL. The CDR3 is CASSQDTGYHEQYF. For the CDR3, the DNA is TGCGCCAGCAGCCAAGATACAGGGTACCACGAGCAGTACTTC.

V usage is TRBV7-9 and J usage is TRBJ2-1; 9 bases are shared with TRBD2. With V trimmed by 5 bases and J by 8 bases, 7 bases remained unmatched. Germline assignment: CDR1 SEHNR and CDR2 FQNEAQ (reference sequence). The CDR3 runs 14 residues. Here the CDR3 DNA reads TGTGCCAGCAGCCTTAGCGGGAGAAGGGATGAGCAGTTCTTC. Translation gives CASSLSGRRDEQFF.

V and J are TRBV15 and TRBJ2-2; 10 bases fit TRBD1. CDR1 and CDR2 from the germline V gene are LNHNV and YYDKDF (reference sequence). V trimming: 1 base; J trimming: 7 bases; junction bases outside the gene matches: 6. This CDR3 region has 16 residues. The CDR3 sequence: CATSRGGTGAFGELFF. In DNA, the CDR3 is TGTGCCACCAGCAGAGGGGGGACAGGGGCTTTCGGGGAGCTGTTTTTT.

This chain links TRBV6-1 with TRBJ1-1; D not resolved. The V gene lost 3 bases and the J gene lost 1 base, with 3 bases spanning the gap. This CDR3 region has 12 residues. The germline CDR1 and CDR2 sequences are MNHNS and SASEGT. The CDR3 DNA reads as TGTGCCAGCAGTGATTGGAACACTGAAGCTTTCTTT. Amino acid sequence: CASSDWNTEAFF.

This rearrangement joins TRBV2 to TRBJ1-6, with D tentatively TRBD1 (5 bases). Per the germline V gene, CDR1 is SNHLY and CDR2 is FYNNEI. Trimming cost V 0 bases and J 7 bases, with 13 bases left between them. This CDR3 region has 16 residues. The CDR3 DNA reads as TGTGCCAGCAGTGAAGCCTCGACAGCTATCAATTCACCCCTCCACTTT. Translation: CASSEASTAINSPLHF.

V and J are TRBV5-4 and TRBJ2-1; 13 nucleotides agree with TRBD2. The CDR3 runs 15 residues. The V segment lost 4 bases and the J segment 8 bases; nucleotides outside the gene matches: 6. Germline lookup yields CDR1 SGHNT and CDR2 YYREEE (reference sequence). Here the CDR3 DNA reads TGTGCCAGCAGCCTTAGACTAGCGGGAGGTGATGAGCAGTTCTTC. This gives the protein CASSLRLAGGDEQFF.